These T cell receptor beta chains were read from a single sample in a study. TCRdb used MiXCR to reprocess the reads, holding one entry per CDR3 protein. The table lists around 4,000 distinct CDR3 sequences, about 9.2% of them singletons, with about 30% in the top ten. What was sequenced was CD4+ T cells from peripheral blood. The receptor source for this set is a human donor with rheumatoid arthritis. Both conserved end residues are part of each CDR3. The order of the fields is J gene, V gene, CDR3 protein.

j_gene: TRBJ2-1
v_gene: TRBV11-2
CDR3aa: CASSTGLAGGDEQFF

j_gene: TRBJ2-7
v_gene: TRBV20-1
CDR3aa: CSARDATLYEQYF

j_gene: TRBJ2-7
v_gene: TRBV28
CDR3aa: CASSSQNTPSYEQYF

j_gene: TRBJ2-5
v_gene: TRBV5-1
CDR3aa: CASSRGSSGRETQYF

j_gene: TRBJ1-3
v_gene: TRBV19
CDR3aa: CASSLGNSGNTIYF

j_gene: TRBJ2-7
v_gene: TRBV5-1
CDR3aa: CASSLALADYEQYF

j_gene: TRBJ2-7
v_gene: TRBV5-1
CDR3aa: CASSATRTSESYEQYF

j_gene: TRBJ2-3
v_gene: TRBV29-1
CDR3aa: CSARGLPDTQYF

j_gene: TRBJ2-7
v_gene: TRBV2
CDR3aa: CASRRGTDYEQYF

j_gene: TRBJ2-1
v_gene: TRBV7-8
CDR3aa: CASAQGSYNEQFF

j_gene: TRBJ2-1
v_gene: TRBV19
CDR3aa: CASSRDSLKQFF

j_gene: TRBJ1-2
v_gene: TRBV18
CDR3aa: CASTDAGGNYGYTF

j_gene: TRBJ2-7
v_gene: TRBV7-2
CDR3aa: CASSLAGPASYEQYF

j_gene: TRBJ1-1
v_gene: TRBV7-2
CDR3aa: CASSLDMINTEAFF

j_gene: TRBJ1-1
v_gene: TRBV7-2
CDR3aa: CASSLSVPQGSMNTEAFF

j_gene: TRBJ2-7
v_gene: TRBV19
CDR3aa: CASKGTDAYEQYF

j_gene: TRBJ2-6
v_gene: TRBV7-9
CDR3aa: CASSLFGGAEGANVLTF

j_gene: TRBJ2-3
v_gene: TRBV7-9
CDR3aa: CASSPKVGDTQYF

j_gene: TRBJ2-2
v_gene: TRBV24-1
CDR3aa: CATSPRPGLTNTGELFF

j_gene: TRBJ2-7
v_gene: TRBV5-1
CDR3aa: CASSGGLASNEQYF

j_gene: TRBJ2-7
v_gene: TRBV12-3/TRBV12-4
CDR3aa: CASSIAGTGDSYEQYF

j_gene: TRBJ1-2
v_gene: TRBV19
CDR3aa: CVTSKGRLGDGYTF

j_gene: TRBJ2-2
v_gene: TRBV28
CDR3aa: CASRSLYLNTGELFF

j_gene: TRBJ2-1
v_gene: TRBV20-1
CDR3aa: CSARDTSGGSYNEQFF

j_gene: TRBJ2-1
v_gene: TRBV14
CDR3aa: CASSRASSAGRYNEQFF

j_gene: TRBJ1-4
v_gene: TRBV6-5
CDR3aa: CASSYSPNEKLFF

j_gene: TRBJ1-2
v_gene: TRBV28
CDR3aa: CASSFAGAYYGYTF